Included here is one TCR beta chain sequence, with context. This table comes from immunoSEQ multiplex PCR, and its TCRdb copy is limited to in-frame clones, with some not included. The sample includes tens of thousands of clones, about 88% seen only once; the top ten take 7.8%. This entry is derived from a study of radiotherapy plus CTLA-4 blockade in lung cancer. The length of the CDR3 is 16 residues. In germline, CDR1 is LGHNA, CDR2 YSLEER. Trimming removed 1 base from V and 10 bases from J; junction bases left unmatched: 11. This chain joins TRBV4-3 and TRBJ2-2; 8 bases match TRBD2. Source: peripheral blood, taken from a patient treated with radiotherapy plus ipilimumab. The receptor comes from a human donor with non-small cell lung cancer whose response to radiotherapy plus ipilimumab could not be evaluated. The CDR3 DNA sequence: TGCGCCAGCAGCCAAGTACCGAGCGGGGGATCACAGGAGCTGTTTTTT. Amino acid sequence: CASSQVPSGGSQELFF.